This TCR beta chain is drawn from a study of early T cells in non-severe SARS-CoV-2 infection. Study overall: The authors sequenced bulk RNA from unsorted whole blood, leaving chains unpaired.

The V end was cut by 0 bases, the J end by 6 bases, with 12 bases between. Per germline, CDR1 SGHTS and CDR2 YDEGEE. The CDR3 has 15 residues. This clonotype occurred a few times. Its target is not known. Findings and caveats of the study: VDJdb matching favored anti-spike CD8 responses, missing private and CD4 specificities.

Tagging with unique molecular identifiers was applied to individual cDNA molecules. One entry per CDR3 protein results from TCRdb running MiXCR on the 5' RACE reads. The table lists around 53,000 distinct CDR3 sequences, approximately 9.8% of them singletons. The clonotype was recovered from an adult who was a healthcare worker with PCR-confirmed SARS-CoV-2 infection or an uninfected control (not recorded which). Sample: whole blood. The chain combines TRBV5-8 with TRBJ1-4, with a possible D match to TRBD1 (5 bases). The CDR3 spells CASSLEIRGDEKLFF. CDR3 nucleotide sequence: TGTGCCAGCAGCTTGGAGATCCGAGGGGATGAAAAACTGTTTTTT.